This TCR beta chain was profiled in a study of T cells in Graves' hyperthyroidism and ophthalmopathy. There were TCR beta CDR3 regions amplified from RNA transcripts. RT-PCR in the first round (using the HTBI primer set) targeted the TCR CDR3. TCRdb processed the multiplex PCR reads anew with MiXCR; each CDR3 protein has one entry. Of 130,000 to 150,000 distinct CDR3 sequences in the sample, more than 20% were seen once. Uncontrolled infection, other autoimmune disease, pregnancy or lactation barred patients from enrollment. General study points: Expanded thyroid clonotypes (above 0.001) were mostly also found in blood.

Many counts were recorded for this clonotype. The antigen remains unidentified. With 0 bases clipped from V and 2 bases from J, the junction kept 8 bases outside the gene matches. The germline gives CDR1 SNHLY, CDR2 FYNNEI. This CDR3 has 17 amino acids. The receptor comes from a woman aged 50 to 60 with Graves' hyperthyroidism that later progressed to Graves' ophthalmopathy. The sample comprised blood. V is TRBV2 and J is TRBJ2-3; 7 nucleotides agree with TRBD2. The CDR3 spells CASSEAGLAVSTDTQYF. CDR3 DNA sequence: TGTGCCAGCAGTGAAGCTGGCCTAGCGGTGTCCACAGATACGCAGTATTTT. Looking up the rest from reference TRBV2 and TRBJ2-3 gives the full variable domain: EPEVTQTPSHQVTQMGQEVILRCVPISNHLYFYWYRQILGQKVEFLVSFYNNEISEKSEIFDDQFSVERPDGSNFTLKIRSTKLEDSAMYFCASSEAGLAVSTDTQYFGPGTRLTVL.